The source of this T cell receptor beta chain is a study of radiation and T cells in renal cell carcinoma. Points from the study as a whole: From baseline, blood top tumor clonotypes peaked at 2 weeks post-radiation. Without pretreatment biopsies, baseline tumor clonotype presence was undetermined.

V was shortened by 3 bases and J by 4 bases, with 18 bases between the two germline ends. Germline CDR1 and CDR2: MDHEN and SYDVKM. There are 16 residues in the CDR3. Sequencing was performed with immunoSEQ multiplex PCR; in TCRdb, only in-frame clones are kept and a portion is missing. Of 70,000 to 80,000 clones listed, 65% to 90% are singletons. Time point given: blood 2 weeks post-SBRT. Treatment of the sample: 15 Gy SBRT to primary tumor, nephrectomy 4 weeks later. This renal cell carcinoma was of the clear cell type. About this clone: The antigen remains unidentified.

The chain joins TRBV28 to TRBJ1-1; TRBD1 is a possible D gene (5 bases). The material was blood, obtained from a patient whose treatment included radiotherapy and nephrectomy. This receptor was identified in a woman aged 50 to 65 with renal cell carcinoma. DNA for the CDR3: TGTGCCAGCAGTTTCCCGAAGGCCCCCGGGGCCACTGAAGCTTTCTTT. It is translated as CASSFPKAPGATEAFF.